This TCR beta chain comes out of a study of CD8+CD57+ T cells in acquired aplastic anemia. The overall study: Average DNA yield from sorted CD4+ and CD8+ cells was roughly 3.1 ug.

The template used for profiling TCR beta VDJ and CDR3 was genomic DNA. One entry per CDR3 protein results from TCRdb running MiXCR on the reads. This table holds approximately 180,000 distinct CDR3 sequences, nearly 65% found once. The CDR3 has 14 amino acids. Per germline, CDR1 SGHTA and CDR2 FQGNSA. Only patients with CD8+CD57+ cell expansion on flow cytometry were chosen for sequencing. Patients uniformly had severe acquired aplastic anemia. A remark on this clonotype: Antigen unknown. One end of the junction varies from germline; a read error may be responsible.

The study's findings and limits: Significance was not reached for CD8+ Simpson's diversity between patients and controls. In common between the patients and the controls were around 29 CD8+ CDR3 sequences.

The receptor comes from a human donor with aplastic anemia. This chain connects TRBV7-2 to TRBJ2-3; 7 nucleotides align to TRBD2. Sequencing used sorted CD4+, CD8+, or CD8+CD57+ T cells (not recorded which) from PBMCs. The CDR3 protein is CAGSLVPGGDTRYF. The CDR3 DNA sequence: TGTGCCGGCAGCCTAGTACCGGGAGGAGATACGCGGTATTTT.